This is a list of T cell receptor beta chains from one sample in a study of cytomegalovirus exposure and HLA in healthy donors. Produced via immunoSEQ multiplex PCR; TCRdb's table is partial and in-frame only. This sample has 130,000 or so clones, with 75% to 85% found just once. The sample was PBMCs. These receptors all come from a woman aged 40-49 years in good health and CMV-seronegative. The CDR3 runs from the conserved cysteine through the conserved F or W. The order of the fields is V gene, J gene, clone size, D gene, CDR3 DNA, CDR3 protein. D genes are given only for firm matches. Size is stated for part of the rows, as once, few or many counts, or as a class when the clone is expanded.

v_gene: TRBV4-1; j_gene: TRBJ1-1; abundance: -; d_gene: TRBD1; CDR3nt: TGCGCCAGCAGCCAAGTCGGTGACAGGGATAAGTCTTTCTTT; CDR3aa: CASSQVGDRDKSFF
v_gene: TRBV6-5; j_gene: TRBJ2-7; abundance: -; d_gene: -; CDR3nt: TGTGCCAGCAGTTCTATTAAATTCGAGCAGTACTTC; CDR3aa: CASSSIKFEQYF
v_gene: TRBV13; j_gene: TRBJ1-1; abundance: -; d_gene: TRBD1; CDR3nt: TGTGCCAGCAGCTCGACTACAGGGGGCCTCGCTGAAGCTTTCTTT; CDR3aa: CASSSTTGGLAEAFF
v_gene: TRBV19; j_gene: TRBJ1-1; abundance: -; d_gene: TRBD1; CDR3nt: TGTGCCAGTAGTATTCCCGGGACAGGGGGCGAAGCTTTCTTT; CDR3aa: CASSIPGTGGEAFF
v_gene: TRBV6-1; j_gene: TRBJ2-1; abundance: -; d_gene: -; CDR3nt: TGTGCCAGCAGTGAAGAAATGGGGCAGGGATTATACAATGAGCAGTTCTTC; CDR3aa: CASSEEMGQGLYNEQFF
v_gene: TRBV27; j_gene: TRBJ2-7; abundance: -; d_gene: TRBD1; CDR3nt: TGTGCCAGCAGTCCTCGACGGACAGGGTCCTACGAGCAGTACTTC; CDR3aa: CASSPRRTGSYEQYF
v_gene: TRBV5-1; j_gene: TRBJ1-6; abundance: -; d_gene: TRBD1; CDR3nt: TGCGCCAGCAGCCCGGGGACAGAAGATTCACCCCTCCACTTT; CDR3aa: CASSPGTEDSPLHF
v_gene: TRBV27; j_gene: TRBJ2-2; abundance: -; d_gene: TRBD2; CDR3nt: TGTGCCAGCAGTTTAGCGGGGGGCACCGGGGAGCTGTTTTTT; CDR3aa: CASSLAGGTGELFF
v_gene: TRBV19; j_gene: TRBJ2-2; abundance: once; d_gene: -; CDR3nt: TGTGCCAGTAGTATTTTGTCGGGGGCGAACACCGGGGAGCTGTTTTTT; CDR3aa: CASSILSGANTGELFF
v_gene: TRBV7-9; j_gene: TRBJ1-1; abundance: -; d_gene: -; CDR3nt: TGTGCCAGCAGCCAACTGGGCGATGAAGCTTTCTTT; CDR3aa: CASSQLGDEAFF
v_gene: TRBV6-5; j_gene: TRBJ1-1; abundance: -; d_gene: -; CDR3nt: TGTGCCAGCAGTTACTCAGACCGATCGACAGAAGCTTTCTTT; CDR3aa: CASSYSDRSTEAFF
v_gene: TRBV11-1; j_gene: TRBJ2-7; abundance: -; d_gene: -; CDR3nt: TGTGCCAGCAGCTTATTCGACAGGACCCTCTCCTACGAGCAGTACTTC; CDR3aa: CASSLFDRTLSYEQYF
v_gene: TRBV28; j_gene: TRBJ2-1; abundance: -; d_gene: TRBD2; CDR3nt: TGTGCCAGCAGTCCGACTAGCGGGGCCTCCTACAATGAGCAGTTCTTC; CDR3aa: CASSPTSGASYNEQFF
v_gene: TRBV6-5; j_gene: TRBJ1-1; abundance: -; d_gene: TRBD1; CDR3nt: TGTGCCAGCAGTTACAGCGACAGGGTTGCCACTGAAGCTTTCTTT; CDR3aa: CASSYSDRVATEAFF
v_gene: TRBV20-1; j_gene: TRBJ2-5; abundance: few; d_gene: -; CDR3nt: TGCAGTGCTAGCGGGGGAGAGACCCAGTACTTC; CDR3aa: CSASGGETQYF
v_gene: TRBV7-9; j_gene: TRBJ1-5; abundance: -; d_gene: -; CDR3nt: TGTGCCAGCAGCTTAGCGCGGCGGGGAAGTCAGCCCCAGCATTTT; CDR3aa: CASSLARRGSQPQHF
v_gene: TRBV5-1; j_gene: TRBJ1-1; abundance: -; d_gene: TRBD1; CDR3nt: TGCGCCAGCAGCTATGGGGGGGACAGGGGGACACAGGCTTTCTTT; CDR3aa: CASSYGGDRGTQAFF
v_gene: TRBV10-3; j_gene: TRBJ1-1; abundance: -; d_gene: -; CDR3nt: TGTGCCATCAGTGAGGATGACCCTATTAGGGGTTGTGCTTTCTTT; CDR3aa: CAISEDDPIRGCAFF
v_gene: TRBV7-6; j_gene: TRBJ2-3; abundance: -; d_gene: TRBD2; CDR3nt: TGTGCCAGCAGCCTGGGACTAGCGGGAGCAACAGATACGCAGTATTTT; CDR3aa: CASSLGLAGATDTQYF
v_gene: TRBV6-1; j_gene: TRBJ2-7; abundance: -; d_gene: TRBD2; CDR3nt: TGTGCCAGCAGTCCAGTCGCGGGGGACCTTGGCGAGCAGTACTTC; CDR3aa: CASSPVAGDLGEQYF
v_gene: TRBV28; j_gene: TRBJ1-5; abundance: -; d_gene: -; CDR3nt: TGTGCCAGCAGAAGGGGTGGGAATCAGCCCCAGCATTTT; CDR3aa: CASRRGGNQPQHF
v_gene: TRBV13; j_gene: TRBJ1-3; abundance: few; d_gene: -; CDR3nt: TGTGCCAGCAGGATCACTTTCTCTGGAAACACCATATATTTT; CDR3aa: CASRITFSGNTIYF
v_gene: TRBV6-1; j_gene: TRBJ1-1; abundance: -; d_gene: -; CDR3nt: TGTGCCAGCAGTGAATTTACCCTGGGAGGAGTCATGAACACTGAAGCTTTCTTT; CDR3aa: CASSEFTLGGVMNTEAFF
v_gene: TRBV29-1; j_gene: TRBJ2-5; abundance: -; d_gene: TRBD1; CDR3nt: TGCAGCGTTATACAGGGGCCAGGGGAGACCCAGTACTTC; CDR3aa: CSVIQGPGETQYF
v_gene: TRBV6-5; j_gene: TRBJ2-7; abundance: once; d_gene: TRBD2; CDR3nt: TGTGCCAGCAGTGGGGGGGACCGGTCCTACGAGCAGTACTTC; CDR3aa: CASSGGDRSYEQYF
v_gene: TRBV11-2; j_gene: TRBJ1-3; abundance: -; d_gene: -; CDR3nt: TGTGCCAGCAGCTTTGAAACATCTCACCCCTCTGGAAACACCATATATTTT; CDR3aa: CASSFETSHPSGNTIYF
v_gene: TRBV6-5; j_gene: TRBJ2-2; abundance: once; d_gene: -; CDR3nt: TGTGCCAGCAGTTACGCCCCCGGGGCCGGGGAGCTGTTTTTT; CDR3aa: CASSYAPGAGELFF
v_gene: TRBV9; j_gene: TRBJ2-1; abundance: -; d_gene: TRBD1; CDR3nt: TGTGCCAGCAGCGGACGGGACAGCCTCAATGAGCAGTTCTTC; CDR3aa: CASSGRDSLNEQFF
v_gene: TRBV7-8; j_gene: TRBJ1-1; abundance: -; d_gene: -; CDR3nt: TGTGCCAGCAGCTTAGTATCTAAGAGGGAGAACACTGAAGCTTTCTTT; CDR3aa: CASSLVSKRENTEAFF
v_gene: TRBV6-5; j_gene: TRBJ1-2; abundance: once; d_gene: TRBD1; CDR3nt: TGTGCCAGCACCGACGACAGGGGGCGAGGCTACACCTTC; CDR3aa: CASTDDRGRGYTF
v_gene: TRBV2; j_gene: TRBJ1-5; abundance: once; d_gene: -; CDR3nt: TGTGCCAGCAGCACCCCCGCCGGGGATAGCAATCAGCCCCAGCATTTT; CDR3aa: CASSTPAGDSNQPQHF
v_gene: TRBV5-6; j_gene: TRBJ2-1; abundance: -; d_gene: TRBD2; CDR3nt: TGTGCCAGCAGGTGGGCGGGGGGCTACAATGAGCAGTTCTTC; CDR3aa: CASRWAGGYNEQFF
v_gene: TRBV6-5; j_gene: TRBJ1-5; abundance: -; d_gene: -; CDR3nt: TGTGCCAGCAGATCAGGTGAACCCCTCGGGCCCCAGCATTTT; CDR3aa: CASRSGEPLGPQHF
v_gene: TRBV10-3; j_gene: TRBJ1-5; abundance: -; d_gene: TRBD1; CDR3nt: TGTGCCATCAGCCCGGGACAGGTAAATAGCAATCAGCCCCAGCATTTT; CDR3aa: CAISPGQVNSNQPQHF
v_gene: TRBV7-2; j_gene: TRBJ2-7; abundance: -; d_gene: -; CDR3nt: TGTGCCAGCAGCGCATATGGCAGGTCCTACGAGCAGTACTTC; CDR3aa: CASSAYGRSYEQYF
v_gene: TRBV30; j_gene: TRBJ2-2; abundance: -; d_gene: -; CDR3nt: TGTGCCTGGAGGTCAGGGCCAGCGAACACCGGGGAGCTGTTTTTT; CDR3aa: CAWRSGPANTGELFF
v_gene: TRBV28; j_gene: TRBJ1-1; abundance: -; d_gene: -; CDR3nt: TGTGCCAGCAGGAAAGCGGGGAACACTGAAGCTTTCTTT; CDR3aa: CASRKAGNTEAFF
v_gene: TRBV5-1; j_gene: TRBJ2-4; abundance: -; d_gene: TRBD2; CDR3nt: TGCGCCAGCAGCTTGGATGCGACTAGCGGGGACCGGGCCAAAAACATTCAGTACTTC; CDR3aa: CASSLDATSGDRAKNIQYF
v_gene: TRBV30; j_gene: TRBJ1-5; abundance: -; d_gene: -; CDR3nt: TGTGCCTGGAGTGTGGACAATGGAGACAATCAGCCCCAGCATTTT; CDR3aa: CAWSVDNGDNQPQHF
v_gene: TRBV28; j_gene: TRBJ1-2; abundance: few; d_gene: -; CDR3nt: TGTGCCAGCAGGTCCCCGGGACAACTCTACTATGGCTACACCTTC; CDR3aa: CASRSPGQLYYGYTF
v_gene: TRBV11-2; j_gene: TRBJ1-1; abundance: -; d_gene: -; CDR3nt: TGTGCCAGCAGCTCCCACGGGTATACTGAAGCTTTCTTT; CDR3aa: CASSSHGYTEAFF
v_gene: TRBV30; j_gene: TRBJ1-2; abundance: -; d_gene: -; CDR3nt: TGTGCCTGGGGGGGGGAGGGTATCGTCCATGGCTACACCTTC; CDR3aa: CAWGGEGIVHGYTF
v_gene: TRBV5-1; j_gene: TRBJ2-5; abundance: -; d_gene: TRBD1; CDR3nt: TGCGCCAGCGCTCCACAGGGGGCCCCAGAAGAGGCCCAGTACTTC; CDR3aa: CASAPQGAPEEAQYF
v_gene: TRBV2; j_gene: TRBJ1-4; abundance: -; d_gene: TRBD1; CDR3nt: TGTGCCAGCAATACAGGGGGCGCGGATGAAAAACTGTTTTTT; CDR3aa: CASNTGGADEKLFF
v_gene: TRBV14; j_gene: TRBJ1-1; abundance: -; d_gene: -; CDR3nt: TGTGCCAGCAGCTCCTCTTACAGCAACACTGAAGCTTTCTTT; CDR3aa: CASSSSYSNTEAFF